This T cell receptor beta chain was sequenced in a study of cytomegalovirus exposure and HLA in healthy donors. Findings of the study overall: Across donors, presence/absence analyses took sequencing depth to be roughly uniform.

As to this clone: Antigen: not known.

Researchers ran the PCR with 60 Vbeta and 13 Jbeta primers. This table comes from immunoSEQ multiplex PCR, and its TCRdb copy is limited to in-frame clones, with some not included. There are 100,000 to 150,000 clones in the sample; about 72% occur only once, and under 1.5% lies in the top ten. This CDR3 contains 12 residues. CDR1 and CDR2 (germline): MDHEN, SYDVKM. V dropped 2 bases and J dropped 4 bases, with 5 bases sitting between them. The specimen sequenced was PBMCs. The chain is built from TRBV28 and TRBJ1-2; D not resolved. The sequence came from a female donor in good health and CMV-seronegative. The CDR3 region is CASSLKPYGYTF. In DNA form, the CDR3 reads TGTGCCAGCAGTTTAAAGCCCTATGGCTACACCTTC.